The next 16 T cell receptor beta chains were all read from a single sample in a study of beta chain features in type 1 diabetes. Expressed TCRB transcripts were sequenced because the entire RNA isolate underwent reverse transcription. Measured with immunoSEQ multiplex PCR; TCRdb has only the in-frame clones, and not every one. Of just over 15,000 clones listed, around 43% were seen once; the top ten hold about 0.5%. Sequencing used stem cell memory CD4+ T cells from blood. These receptors all stem from a woman aged 40 to 55 in good health.

This chain connects TRBV7-9 to TRBJ2-3, with D perhaps TRBD1 (5 bases). This CDR3 region has 15 residues. Trimming pared 5 bases from V and 2 bases from J, leaving 14 bases between. The germline V gene encodes CDR1 SEHNR and CDR2 FQNEAQ (reference sequence). The CDR3 bases are TGTGCCAGCAGCCCCCTAAAGGGGAACACAGATACGCAGTATTTT. Amino acids: CASSPLKGNTDTQYF.

The rearrangement joins TRBV7-2 to TRBJ1-3; 7 bases fit TRBD1. Unmatched junction bases numbered 2, after V lost 3 bases and J lost 0 bases. The CDR3 has 15 amino acids. Per the germline V gene, CDR1 is SGHTA and CDR2 is FQGNSA. This CDR3 is CASSFTGDSGNTIYF. The CDR3 DNA reads TGTGCCAGCAGCTTCACAGGGGACTCTGGAAACACCATATATTTT.

The rearrangement links TRBV9 to TRBJ1-2, with 7 bases lining up with TRBD1. V trimming: 0 bases; J trimming: 9 bases; junction bases outside the gene matches: 5. This CDR3 is 13 amino acids long. Germline CDR1 and CDR2: SGDLS and YYNGEE. In DNA form, the CDR3 reads TGTGCCAGCAGCGTAGCGACAGGGCGAAGCTACACCTTC. Its translation: CASSVATGRSYTF.

The rearrangement links TRBV19 to TRBJ1-2; 8 positions match TRBD1. The CDR3 contains 15 residues. The junction had 11 bases not matched to a gene; V was cut back by 6 bases and J by 5 bases. Germline V gene sequence: CDR1 LNHDA, CDR2 SQIVND (reference sequence). The CDR3 DNA reads TGTGCCAGTAGCCCTCGTCCCCAGGGGGCATATGGCTACACCTTC. Translating gives CASSPRPQGAYGYTF.

The gene calls are TRBV6-5 and TRBJ1-2; D may be TRBD1 (6 bases). Germline lookup yields CDR1 MNHEY and CDR2 SVGAGI. V shed 7 bases and J shed 8 bases, with 17 bases lying between them. There are 13 residues in the CDR3. CDR3 protein: CASMVSQGNGYTF. The CDR3 nucleotides are TGTGCCAGCATGGTCAGTCAGGGGAACGGCTACACCTTC.

The chain has TRBV7-4 and TRBJ1-5; D might be TRBD1 (5 bases). The CDR3 contains 16 residues. Trimming removed 4 bases from V and 1 base from J, with 14 bases in between. Per germline, CDR1 SGHVT and CDR2 SQSDAQ. CDR3 coding DNA: TGTGCCAGCAGCTCCCTGTGGGGCGAGAGCAATCAGCCCCAGCATTTT. This gives the protein CASSSLWGESNQPQHF.

This sequence joins TRBV5-5 and TRBJ2-3; weak D call: TRBD2 (6 bases). This CDR3 region has 15 residues. Germline CDR1 reads SGHKS; CDR2 reads YYEKEE (reference sequence). V gave up 6 bases and J gave up 2 bases, with 16 bases separating them. For the CDR3, the DNA is TGTGCCAGCAAAGGGGCGGGGTGGTCCACAGATACGCAGTATTTT. Protein sequence: CASKGAGWSTDTQYF. The whole variable domain, filled in from reference TRBV5-5 and TRBJ2-3, reads DAGVTQSPTHLIKTRGQQVTLRCSPISGHKSVSWYQQVLGQGPQFIFQYYEKEERGRGNFPDRFSARQFPNYSSELNVNALLLGDSALYLCASKGAGWSTDTQYFGPGTRLTVL.

This clone was recorded once. A much larger clone sits a single nucleotide away, making a read error possible. The same CDR3 also results from other DNA sequences found in this sample. This chain joins TRBV7-6 and TRBJ2-3, with D unclear. V was trimmed by 7 bases and J by 3 bases, leaving 5 bases between them. The CDR3 runs 11 residues. Germline V gene data show CDR1 as SGHVS and CDR2 as FNYEAQ. The chain's CDR3 is CASTQTDTQYF. CDR3 bases: TGTGCCAGCACCCAAACAGATACGCAGTATTTT.

This clone was recorded a few times. The rearrangement links TRBV4-2 to TRBJ2-6; 8 bases match TRBD1. Germline-derived CDR1 and CDR2 are LGHNA and YNFKEQ. J lost 0 bases, V lost 4 bases, and 11 bases had no gene match. This CDR3 has 19 amino acids. CDR3 in amino acids: CASSPSRTGWGSGANVLTF. The CDR3 DNA is TGTGCCAGCAGCCCCTCCCGGACAGGGTGGGGCTCTGGGGCCAACGTCCTGACTTTC.

This clone has only a few counts. The chain uses TRBV19 and TRBJ1-5; D not certain. The V gene lost 8 bases and the J gene lost 5 bases, with 31 bases spanning the gap. The germline gives CDR1 LNHDA, CDR2 SQIVND (reference sequence). This CDR3 has 19 residues. The CDR3 loop is CASLWAQEARGPRHQPQHF. The CDR3, as DNA: TGTGCCAGTCTCTGGGCCCAGGAGGCAAGAGGGCCGAGGCATCAGCCCCAGCATTTT.

This clone appeared a few times. This chain links TRBV4-2 with TRBJ2-3, with 9 bases lining up with TRBD2. The CDR3 loop spans 19 amino acids. V was clipped by 1 base and J by 0 bases; unmatched bases: 11. Germline values: CDR1 LGHNA, CDR2 YNFKEQ. The CDR3 coding sequence is TGTGCCAGCAGCCAAGGCGAGCGGGGGGTATCCTCTAGCACAGATACGCAGTATTTT. This translates into CASSQGERGVSSSTDTQYF.

This clone was picked up a small number of times. This sequence joins TRBV29-1 and TRBJ2-1; TRBD1 agrees at 7 bases. This CDR3 spans 13 amino acids. Germline loops: CDR1 SQVTM, CDR2 ANQGSEA. V lost 7 bases and J lost 8; bases outside the gene matches: 11. CDR3 sequence reads: CSALTGYGDEQFF. The CDR3 DNA reads as TGCAGCGCCTTGACAGGGTATGGCGATGAGCAGTTCTTC.

The rearrangement joins TRBV10-3 to TRBJ1-2; TRBD1 aligns across 7 bases. CDR1 is ENHRY, CDR2 SYGVKD, per germline. J lost 6 bases, V lost 2 bases, and 3 bases had no gene match. The CDR3 runs 13 residues. CDR3 loop: CAISEVGGDGYTF. The CDR3, as DNA: TGTGCCATCAGTGAGGTAGGGGGCGATGGCTACACCTTC.

The chain couples TRBV5-1 to TRBJ2-5; no firm D call. The V gene lost 6 bases and the J gene lost 0 bases, with 9 bases spanning the gap. The CDR3 totals 13 residues. Germline assignment: CDR1 SGHRS and CDR2 YFSETQ. CDR3: CASTPTYQETQYF. For the CDR3, the DNA is TGCGCCAGCACACCTACGTACCAAGAGACCCAGTACTTC.

This clone occurred a few times. The rearrangement joins TRBV2 to TRBJ2-7; no definite D call. Trimming shortened V by 3 bases and J by 0 bases, and 12 bases separated the two germline ends. Per germline, CDR1 SNHLY and CDR2 FYNNEI. This CDR3 region has 15 residues. CDR3 amino acids: CASSDRPFPSYEQYF. CDR3 in DNA: TGTGCCAGCAGTGACAGGCCTTTTCCCTCCTACGAGCAGTACTTC.

The rearrangement uses TRBV5-6 and TRBJ1-6; D is possibly TRBD1 (6 bases). The germline CDR1 and CDR2 sequences are SGHDT and YYEEEE. Trimming pared 0 bases from V and 3 bases from J, leaving 7 bases between. CDR3 size: 15 residues. CDR3 sequence reads: CASSLGQVYNSPLHF. The CDR3 DNA reads as TGTGCCAGCAGCTTGGGACAGGTCTATAATTCACCCCTCCACTTT.